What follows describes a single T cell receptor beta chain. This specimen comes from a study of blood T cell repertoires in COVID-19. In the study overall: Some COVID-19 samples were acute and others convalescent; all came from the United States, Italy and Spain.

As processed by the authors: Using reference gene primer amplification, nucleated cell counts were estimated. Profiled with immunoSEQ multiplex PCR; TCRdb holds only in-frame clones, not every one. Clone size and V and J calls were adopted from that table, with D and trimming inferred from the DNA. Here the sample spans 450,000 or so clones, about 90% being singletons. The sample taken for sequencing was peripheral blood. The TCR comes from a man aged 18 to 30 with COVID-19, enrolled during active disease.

The CDR3 reads CASSAGTNYGYTF. CDR3 nucleotides: TGTGCCAGCAGTGCCGGGACAAACTATGGCTACACCTTC. The J gene is TRBJ1-2, the V gene TRBV2; perhaps TRBD1 as D (6 bases). Trimming removed 4 bases at V and 2 bases at J, with 8 bases between. The V gene's germline CDR1 is SNHLY and CDR2 FYNNEI. CDR3 length: 13 amino acids.